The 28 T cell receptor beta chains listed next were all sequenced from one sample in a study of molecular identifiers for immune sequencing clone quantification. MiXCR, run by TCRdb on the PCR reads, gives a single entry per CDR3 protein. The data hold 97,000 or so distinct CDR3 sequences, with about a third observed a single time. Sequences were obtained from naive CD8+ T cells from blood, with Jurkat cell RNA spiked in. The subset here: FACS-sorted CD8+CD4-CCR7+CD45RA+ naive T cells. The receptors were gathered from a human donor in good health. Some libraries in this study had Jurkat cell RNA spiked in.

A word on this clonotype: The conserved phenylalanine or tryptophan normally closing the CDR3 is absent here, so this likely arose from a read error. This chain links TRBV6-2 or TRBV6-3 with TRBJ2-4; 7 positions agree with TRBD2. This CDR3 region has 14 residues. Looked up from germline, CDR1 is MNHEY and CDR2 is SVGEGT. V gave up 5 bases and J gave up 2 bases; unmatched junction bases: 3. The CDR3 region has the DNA TGTGCCAGCAGTCCGGGACTAACCAAAAACATTCAGTACATC. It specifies CASSPGLTKNIQYI.

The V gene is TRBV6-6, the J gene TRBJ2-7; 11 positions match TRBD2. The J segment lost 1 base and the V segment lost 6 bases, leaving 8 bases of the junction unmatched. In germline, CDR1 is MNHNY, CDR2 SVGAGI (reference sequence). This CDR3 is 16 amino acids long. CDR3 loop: CASRLSGRAVSYEQYF. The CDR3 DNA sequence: TGTGCCAGCAGACTTAGCGGGAGGGCGGTATCCTACGAGCAGTACTTC.

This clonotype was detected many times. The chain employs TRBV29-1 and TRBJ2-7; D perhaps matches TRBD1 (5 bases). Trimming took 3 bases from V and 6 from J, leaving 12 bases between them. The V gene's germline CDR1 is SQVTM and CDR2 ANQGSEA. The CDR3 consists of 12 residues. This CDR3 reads CSVEHRSREQYF. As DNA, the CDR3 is TGCAGCGTTGAGCACAGGTCCCGCGAGCAGTACTTC.

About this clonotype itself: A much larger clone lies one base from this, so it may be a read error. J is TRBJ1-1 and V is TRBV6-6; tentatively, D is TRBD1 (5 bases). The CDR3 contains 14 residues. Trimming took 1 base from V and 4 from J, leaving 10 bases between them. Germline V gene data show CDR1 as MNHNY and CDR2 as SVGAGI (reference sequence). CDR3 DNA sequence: TGTGCCAGCAGTTACTTGTTGGGGACCACTGAAGCTTTCTTT. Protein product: CASSYLLGTTEAFF.

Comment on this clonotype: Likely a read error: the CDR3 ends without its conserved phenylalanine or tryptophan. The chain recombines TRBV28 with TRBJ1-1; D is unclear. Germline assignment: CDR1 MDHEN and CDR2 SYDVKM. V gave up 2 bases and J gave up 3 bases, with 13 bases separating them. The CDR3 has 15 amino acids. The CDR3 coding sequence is TGTGCCAGCAGTTTAAGGCAGCCGTATTACACTGAAGCTTTCTTA. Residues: CASSLRQPYYTEAFL.

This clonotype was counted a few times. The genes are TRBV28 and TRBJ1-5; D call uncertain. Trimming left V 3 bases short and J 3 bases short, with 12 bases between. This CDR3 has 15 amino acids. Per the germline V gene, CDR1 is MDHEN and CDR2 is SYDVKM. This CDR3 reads CASSFVGLNNQPQHF. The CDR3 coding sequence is TGTGCCAGCAGTTTTGTGGGCCTCAACAATCAGCCCCAGCATTTT.

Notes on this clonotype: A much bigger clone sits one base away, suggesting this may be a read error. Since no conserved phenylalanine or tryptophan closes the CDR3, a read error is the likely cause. CDR3 amino acids: CASSYGTGGSEQYL. CDR3 bases: TGTGCCAGCAGTTATGGGACAGGGGGGTCCGAGCAGTACCTC. V gene TRBV28 combines with J gene TRBJ2-7; 11 nucleotides match TRBD1. The ends lost 4 bases at V and 6 bases at J; junction bases unmatched: 5. Germline V gives CDR1 MDHEN, CDR2 SYDVKM. The CDR3 length is 14 residues.

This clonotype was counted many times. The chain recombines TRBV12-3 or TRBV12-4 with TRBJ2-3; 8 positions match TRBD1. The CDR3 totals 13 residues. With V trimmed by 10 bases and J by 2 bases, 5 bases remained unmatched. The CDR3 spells CAIAGGYTDTQYF. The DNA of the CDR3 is TGTGCCATCGCAGGGGGCTACACAGATACGCAGTATTTT.

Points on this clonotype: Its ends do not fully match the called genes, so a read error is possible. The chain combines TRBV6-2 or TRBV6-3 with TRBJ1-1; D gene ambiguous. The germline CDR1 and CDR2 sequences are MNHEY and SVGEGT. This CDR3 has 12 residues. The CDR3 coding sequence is TGTGCCACCGGGGAAAGCTACACAGAAGCTTTCTTT. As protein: CATGESYTEAFF.

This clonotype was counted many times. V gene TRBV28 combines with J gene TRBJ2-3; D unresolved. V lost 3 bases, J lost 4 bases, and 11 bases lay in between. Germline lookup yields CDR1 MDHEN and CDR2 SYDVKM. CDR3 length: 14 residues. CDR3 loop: CASSFVTAPDTQYF. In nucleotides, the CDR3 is TGTGCCAGCAGTTTCGTGACGGCCCCAGATACGCAGTATTTT.

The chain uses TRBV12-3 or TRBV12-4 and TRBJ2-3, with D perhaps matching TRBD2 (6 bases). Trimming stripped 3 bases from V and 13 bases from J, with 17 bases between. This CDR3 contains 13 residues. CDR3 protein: CASSFEVRGPEYF. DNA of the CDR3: TGTGCCAGCAGTTTTGAGGTGCGGGGCCCGGAGTATTTT.

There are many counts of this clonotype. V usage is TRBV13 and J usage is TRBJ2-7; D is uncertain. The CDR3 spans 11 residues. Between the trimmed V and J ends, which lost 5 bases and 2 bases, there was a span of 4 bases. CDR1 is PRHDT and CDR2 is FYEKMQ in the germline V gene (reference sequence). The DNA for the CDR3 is TGTGCCAGCAGCCAAACCTACGAGCAGTACTTC. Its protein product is CASSQTYEQYF.

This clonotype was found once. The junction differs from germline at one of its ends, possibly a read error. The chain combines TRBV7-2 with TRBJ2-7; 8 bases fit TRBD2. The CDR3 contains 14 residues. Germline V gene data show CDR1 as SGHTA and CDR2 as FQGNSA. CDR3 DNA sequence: TGTGCCAGCAGCCGAGCGGGGGCTTCCTACGGGCAGTACTTC. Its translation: CASSRAGASYGQYF. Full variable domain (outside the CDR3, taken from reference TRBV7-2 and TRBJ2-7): GAGVSQSPSNKVTEKGKDVELRCDPISGHTALYWYRQSLGQGLEFLIYFQGNSAPDKSGLPSDRFSAERTGGSVSTLTIQRTQQEDSAVYLCASSRAGASYGQYFGPGTRLTVT.

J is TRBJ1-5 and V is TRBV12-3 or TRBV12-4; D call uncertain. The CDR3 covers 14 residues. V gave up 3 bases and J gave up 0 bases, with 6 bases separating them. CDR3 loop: CASSFGFSNQPQHF. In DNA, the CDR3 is TGTGCCAGCAGTTTCGGATTTAGCAATCAGCCCCAGCATTTT.

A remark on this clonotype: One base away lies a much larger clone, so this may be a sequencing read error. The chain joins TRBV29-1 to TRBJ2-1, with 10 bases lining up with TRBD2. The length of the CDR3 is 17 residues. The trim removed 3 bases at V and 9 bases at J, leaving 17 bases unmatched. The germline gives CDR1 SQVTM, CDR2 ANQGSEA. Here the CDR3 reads CSVDSNGLAEFGGEQFF. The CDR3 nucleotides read TGCAGCGTTGATAGTAACGGACTAGCGGAGTTCGGGGGTGAGCAGTTCTTC.

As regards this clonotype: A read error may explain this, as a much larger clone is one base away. The CDR3 reads CASSPPGDSVYYEQFF. The DNA of the CDR3 is TGTGCCAGCAGCCCACCAGGGGACAGTGTATACTATGAGCAGTTCTTC. The chain has TRBV28 and TRBJ2-1, with 7 bases aligning to TRBD1. CDR3 length: 16 amino acids. V trimming: 6 bases; J trimming: 8 bases; junction bases outside the gene matches: 16. The V gene's germline CDR1 is MDHEN and CDR2 SYDVKM. The entire variable domain, with the rest obtained from reference TRBV28 and TRBJ2-1, is as follows: DVKVTQSSRYLVKRTGEKVFLECVQDMDHENMFWYRQDPGLGLRLIYFSYDVKMKEKGDIPEGYSVSREKKERFSLILESASTNQTSMYLCASSPPGDSVYYEQFFGPGTRLTVL.

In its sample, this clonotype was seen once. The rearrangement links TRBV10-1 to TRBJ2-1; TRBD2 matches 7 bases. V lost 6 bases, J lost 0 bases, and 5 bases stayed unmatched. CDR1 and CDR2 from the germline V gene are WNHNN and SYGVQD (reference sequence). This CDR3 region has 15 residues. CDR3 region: CASSLAESSYNEQFF. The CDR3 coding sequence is TGCGCCAGCAGCCTAGCGGAAAGCTCCTACAATGAGCAGTTCTTC.

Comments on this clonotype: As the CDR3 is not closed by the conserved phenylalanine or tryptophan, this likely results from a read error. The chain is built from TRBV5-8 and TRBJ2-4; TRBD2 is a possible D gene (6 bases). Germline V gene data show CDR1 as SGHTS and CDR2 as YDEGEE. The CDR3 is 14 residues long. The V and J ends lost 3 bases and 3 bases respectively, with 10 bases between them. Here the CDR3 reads CASSWRGGKNIQYL. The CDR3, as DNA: TGTGCCAGCAGCTGGAGGGGAGGCAAAAACATTCAGTACCTC.

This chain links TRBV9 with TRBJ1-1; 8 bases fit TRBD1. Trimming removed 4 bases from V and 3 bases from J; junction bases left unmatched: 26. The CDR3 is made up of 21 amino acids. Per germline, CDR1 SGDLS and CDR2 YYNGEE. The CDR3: CASSNPRDRSSRPQGYTEAFF. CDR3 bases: TGTGCCAGCAGCAACCCCCGGGACAGGAGTTCCCGACCGCAGGGTTACACTGAAGCTTTCTTT.

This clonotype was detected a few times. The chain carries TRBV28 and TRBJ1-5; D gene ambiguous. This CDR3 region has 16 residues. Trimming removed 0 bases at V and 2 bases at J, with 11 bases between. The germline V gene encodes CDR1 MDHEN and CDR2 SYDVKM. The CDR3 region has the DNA TGTGCCAGCAGTTTATGGTCCGGGCGGGGCAATCAGCCCCAGCATTTT. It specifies CASSLWSGRGNQPQHF.

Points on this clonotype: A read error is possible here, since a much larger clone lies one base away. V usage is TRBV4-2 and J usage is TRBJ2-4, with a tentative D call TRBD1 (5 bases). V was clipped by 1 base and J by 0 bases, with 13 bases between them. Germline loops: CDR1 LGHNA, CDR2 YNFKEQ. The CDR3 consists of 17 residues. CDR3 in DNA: TGTGCCAGCAGCCAAGTACTCTCAGGGTCAGCCAAAAACATTCAGTACTTC. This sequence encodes CASSQVLSGSAKNIQYF.

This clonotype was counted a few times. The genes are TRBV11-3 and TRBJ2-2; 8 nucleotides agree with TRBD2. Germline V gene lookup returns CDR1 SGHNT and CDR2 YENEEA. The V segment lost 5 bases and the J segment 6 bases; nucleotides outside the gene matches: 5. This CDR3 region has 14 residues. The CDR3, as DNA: TGTGCCAGCAGCAGTGGACTAGCCCCCGGGGAGCTGTTTTTT. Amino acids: CASSSGLAPGELFF.

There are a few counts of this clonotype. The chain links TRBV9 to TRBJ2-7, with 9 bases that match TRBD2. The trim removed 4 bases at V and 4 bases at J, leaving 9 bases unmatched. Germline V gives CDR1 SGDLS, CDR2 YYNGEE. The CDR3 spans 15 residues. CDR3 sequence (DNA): TGTGCCAGCAGCCCAGGAGGCAGCGGGAGGTACGAGCAGTACTTC. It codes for CASSPGGSGRYEQYF.

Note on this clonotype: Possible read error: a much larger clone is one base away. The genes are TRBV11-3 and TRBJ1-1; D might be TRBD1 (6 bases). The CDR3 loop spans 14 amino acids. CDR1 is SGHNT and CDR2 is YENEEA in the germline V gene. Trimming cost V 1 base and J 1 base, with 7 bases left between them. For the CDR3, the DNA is TGTGCCAGCAGCTTAGCAGGGGCGAACACTGAAGCTTTCTTT. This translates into CASSLAGANTEAFF.

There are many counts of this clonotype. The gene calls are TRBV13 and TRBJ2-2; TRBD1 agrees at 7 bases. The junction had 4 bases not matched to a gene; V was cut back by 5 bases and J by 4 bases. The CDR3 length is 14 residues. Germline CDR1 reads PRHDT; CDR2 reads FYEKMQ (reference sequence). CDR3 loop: CASSLGQLTGELFF. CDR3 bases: TGTGCCAGCAGCCTGGGACAGCTCACCGGGGAGCTGTTTTTT.

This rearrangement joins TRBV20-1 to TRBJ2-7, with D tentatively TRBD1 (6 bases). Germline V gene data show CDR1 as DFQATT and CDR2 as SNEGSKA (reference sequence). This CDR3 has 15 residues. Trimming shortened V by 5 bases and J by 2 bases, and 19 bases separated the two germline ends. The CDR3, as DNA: TGCAGTGCTGATGACGAGGGGGTACTCCCCTACGAGCAGTACTTC. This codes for CSADDEGVLPYEQYF.

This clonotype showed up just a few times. CDR3 region: CASSPGSHSNQPQHF. CDR3 DNA: TGTGCCAGCTCACCGGGGTCACATAGCAATCAGCCCCAGCATTTT. The V and J genes are TRBV18 and TRBJ1-5, with D unclear. The CDR3 length is 15 residues. Germline V CDR1 and CDR2: KGHSH, LQKENI. V was pared by 3 bases and J by 0 bases, with 9 bases between.

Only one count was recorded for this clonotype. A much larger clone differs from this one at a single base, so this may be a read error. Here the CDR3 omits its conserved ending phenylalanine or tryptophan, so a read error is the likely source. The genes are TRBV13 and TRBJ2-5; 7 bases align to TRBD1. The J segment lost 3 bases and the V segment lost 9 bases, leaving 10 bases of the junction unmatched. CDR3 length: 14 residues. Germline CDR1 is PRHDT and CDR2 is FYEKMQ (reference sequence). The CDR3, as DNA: TGTGCCAGTGCAAACCGGGACAGAGAAGAGACCCAGTACATC. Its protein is CASANRDREETQYI.